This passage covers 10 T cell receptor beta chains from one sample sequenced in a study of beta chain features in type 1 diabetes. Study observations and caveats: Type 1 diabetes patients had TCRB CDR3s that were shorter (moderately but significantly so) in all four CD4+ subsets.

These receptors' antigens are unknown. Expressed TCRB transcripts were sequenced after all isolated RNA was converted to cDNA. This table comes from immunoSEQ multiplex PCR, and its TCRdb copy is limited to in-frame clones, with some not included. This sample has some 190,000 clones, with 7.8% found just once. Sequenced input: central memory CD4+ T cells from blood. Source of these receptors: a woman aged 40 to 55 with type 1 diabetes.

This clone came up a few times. CDR3 DNA sequence: TGTGCCTGGAGTGTATGGGGCGCTGCCTATGGCTACACCTTC. Residues: CAWSVWGAAYGYTF. The chain links TRBV30 to TRBJ1-2; the D gene is possibly TRBD1 (5 bases). The V end lost 0 bases, the J end lost 4 bases, and 12 bases lay between the germline ends. Germline V gene sequence: CDR1 GTSNPN, CDR2 SVGIG (reference sequence). The CDR3 has 14 amino acids.

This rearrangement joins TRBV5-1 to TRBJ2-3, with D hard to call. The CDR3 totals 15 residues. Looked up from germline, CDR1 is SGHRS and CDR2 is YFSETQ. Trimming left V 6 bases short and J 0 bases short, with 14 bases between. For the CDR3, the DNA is TGCGCCAGCAAGGAAGGCGGCACTAGCACAGATACGCAGTATTTT. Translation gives CASKEGGTSTDTQYF.

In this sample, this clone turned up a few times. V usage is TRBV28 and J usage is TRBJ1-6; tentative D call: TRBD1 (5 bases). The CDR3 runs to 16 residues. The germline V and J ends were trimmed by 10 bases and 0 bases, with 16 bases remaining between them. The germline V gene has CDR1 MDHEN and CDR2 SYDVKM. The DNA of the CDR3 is TGTGCCACCTATCCCCGGGGGAGCTCCTATAATTCACCCCTCCACTTT. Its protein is CATYPRGSSYNSPLHF. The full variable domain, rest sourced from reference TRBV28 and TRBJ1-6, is DVKVTQSSRYLVKRTGEKVFLECVQDMDHENMFWYRQDPGLGLRLIYFSYDVKMKEKGDIPEGYSVSREKKERFSLILESASTNQTSMYLCATYPRGSSYNSPLHFGNGTRLTVT.

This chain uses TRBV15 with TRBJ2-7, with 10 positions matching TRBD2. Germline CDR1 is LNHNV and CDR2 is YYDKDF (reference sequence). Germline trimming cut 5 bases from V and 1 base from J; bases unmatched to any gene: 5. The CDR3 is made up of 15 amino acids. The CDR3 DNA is TGTGCCACCAGCCCCAGGACTAGCGGTTCCTACGAGCAGTACTTC. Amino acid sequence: CATSPRTSGSYEQYF. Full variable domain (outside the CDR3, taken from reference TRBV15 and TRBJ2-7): DAMVIQNPRYQVTQFGKPVTLSCSQTLNHNVMYWYQQKSSQAPKLLFHYYDKDFNNEADTPDNFQSRRPNTSFCFLDIRSPGLGDTAMYLCATSPRTSGSYEQYFGPGTRLTVT.

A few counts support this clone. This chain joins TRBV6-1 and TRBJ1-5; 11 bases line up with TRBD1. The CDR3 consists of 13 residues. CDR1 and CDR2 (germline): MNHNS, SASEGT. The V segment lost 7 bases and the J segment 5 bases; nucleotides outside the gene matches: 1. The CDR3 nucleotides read TGTGCCAGCACGGACAGGGGGCATCAGCCCCAGCATTTT. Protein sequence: CASTDRGHQPQHF.

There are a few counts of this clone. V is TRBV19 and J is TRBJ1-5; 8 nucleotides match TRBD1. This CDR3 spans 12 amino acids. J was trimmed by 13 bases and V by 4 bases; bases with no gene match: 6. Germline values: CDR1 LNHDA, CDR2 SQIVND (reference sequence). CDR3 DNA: TGTGCCAGTAGTACAACGACAGGGGCTCAGCATTTT. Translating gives CASSTTTGAQHF.

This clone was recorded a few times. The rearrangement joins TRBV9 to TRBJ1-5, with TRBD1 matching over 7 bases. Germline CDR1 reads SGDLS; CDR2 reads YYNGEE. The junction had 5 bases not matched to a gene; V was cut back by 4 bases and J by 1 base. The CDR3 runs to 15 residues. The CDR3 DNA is TGTGCCAGCAGCAGGGGGACAGCCAGCAATCAGCCCCAGCATTTT. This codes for CASSRGTASNQPQHF.

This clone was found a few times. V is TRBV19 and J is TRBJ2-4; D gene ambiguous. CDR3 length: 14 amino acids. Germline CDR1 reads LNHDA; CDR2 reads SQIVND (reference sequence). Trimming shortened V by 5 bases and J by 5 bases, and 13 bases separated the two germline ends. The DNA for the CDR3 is TGTGCCAGTAGTCCCACCCGGGTGGAAAACATTCAGTACTTC. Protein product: CASSPTRVENIQYF.

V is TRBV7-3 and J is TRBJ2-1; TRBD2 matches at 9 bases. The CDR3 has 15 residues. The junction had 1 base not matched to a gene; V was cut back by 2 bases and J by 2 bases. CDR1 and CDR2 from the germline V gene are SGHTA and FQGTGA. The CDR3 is CASSLLAGAYNEQFF. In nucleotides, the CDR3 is TGTGCCAGCAGCTTATTAGCGGGGGCCTACAATGAGCAGTTCTTC.

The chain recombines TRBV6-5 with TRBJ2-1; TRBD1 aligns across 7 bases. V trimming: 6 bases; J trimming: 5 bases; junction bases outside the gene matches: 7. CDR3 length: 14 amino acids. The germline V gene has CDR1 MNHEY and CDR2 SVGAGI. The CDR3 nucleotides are TGTGCCAGCAGCTATAGGACAGGACACAATGAGCAGTTCTTC. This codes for CASSYRTGHNEQFF.